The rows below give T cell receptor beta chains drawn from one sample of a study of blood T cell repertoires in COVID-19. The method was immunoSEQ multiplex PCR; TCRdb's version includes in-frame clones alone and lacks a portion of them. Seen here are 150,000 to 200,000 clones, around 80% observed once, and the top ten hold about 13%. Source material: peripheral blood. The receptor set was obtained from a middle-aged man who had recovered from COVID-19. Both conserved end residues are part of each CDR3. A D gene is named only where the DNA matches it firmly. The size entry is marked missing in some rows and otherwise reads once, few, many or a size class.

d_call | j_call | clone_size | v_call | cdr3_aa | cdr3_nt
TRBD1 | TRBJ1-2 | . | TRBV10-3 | CAISVQGDHGYTF | TGTGCCATCAGTGTACAGGGGGATCATGGCTACACCTTC
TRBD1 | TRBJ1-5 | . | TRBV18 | CASSGQGSNQPQHF | TGTGCCAGCTCCGGACAGGGGAGCAATCAGCCCCAGCATTTT
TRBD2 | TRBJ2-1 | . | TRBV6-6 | CASSQVAGNEQFF | TGTGCCAGCAGCCAGGTAGCGGGTAATGAGCAGTTCTTC
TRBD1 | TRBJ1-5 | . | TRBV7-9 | CASSRTGNNQPQHF | TGTGCCAGCAGCCGGACAGGAAATAATCAGCCCCAGCATTTT
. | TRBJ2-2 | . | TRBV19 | CASHFVGTGELFF | TGTGCCAGCCACTTCGTCGGCACCGGGGAGCTGTTTTTT
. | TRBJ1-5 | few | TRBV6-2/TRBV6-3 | CASSYLDFRARQPQHF | TGTGCCAGCAGTTACTTAGACTTCAGGGCGAGGCAGCCCCAGCATTTT
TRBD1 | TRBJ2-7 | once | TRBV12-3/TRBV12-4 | CASSPDRPYEQYF | TGTGCCAGCAGTCCGGACAGGCCCTACGAGCAGTACTTC
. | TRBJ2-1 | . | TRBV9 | CASSVESQGSSQFF | TGTGCCAGCAGCGTAGAGTCCCAGGGTTCGAGCCAGTTCTTC
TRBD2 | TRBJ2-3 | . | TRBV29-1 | CSVEVGGESADTQYF | TGCAGCGTTGAGGTGGGGGGGGAATCGGCAGATACGCAGTATTTT
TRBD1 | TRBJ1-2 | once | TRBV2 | CASSPGGYGYTF | TGTGCCAGCAGCCCAGGGGGCTATGGCTACACCTTC
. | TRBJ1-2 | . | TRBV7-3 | CASSSGYAGGYTF | TGTGCCAGCAGCTCGGGCTACGCAGGGGGCTACACCTTC
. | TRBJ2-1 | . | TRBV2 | CASTDGLGGSYNEQFF | TGTGCCAGCACTGATGGGTTAGGGGGCTCCTACAATGAGCAGTTCTTC
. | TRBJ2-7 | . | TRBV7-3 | CASSLGSGLTYEQYF | TGTGCCAGCAGCCTCGGGTCGGGGTTGACATACGAGCAGTACTTC
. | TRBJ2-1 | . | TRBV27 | CASSRESPGDSYNEQFF | TGTGCCAGCAGTCGTGAATCCCCAGGGGACTCCTACAATGAGCAGTTCTTC
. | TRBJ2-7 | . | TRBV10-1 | CASTTRDSYEQYF | TGCGCCAGCACTACCAGGGACTCCTACGAGCAGTACTTC
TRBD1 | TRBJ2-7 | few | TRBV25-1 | CASSDREGQGARGEQYF | TGTGCCAGCAGTGACAGAGAGGGACAGGGGGCGCGGGGCGAGCAGTACTTC
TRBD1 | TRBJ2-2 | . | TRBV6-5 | CASSYLGQGNTGELFF | TGTGCCAGCAGTTACTTGGGACAGGGGAACACCGGGGAGCTGTTTTTT
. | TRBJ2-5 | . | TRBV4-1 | CASSPTKTGQETQYF | TGCGCCAGCAGCCCGACCAAGACAGGCCAAGAGACCCAGTACTTC
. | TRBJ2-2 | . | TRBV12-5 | CASGLVSSGELFF | TGTGCTAGTGGTTTGGTATCCTCCGGGGAGCTGTTTTTT
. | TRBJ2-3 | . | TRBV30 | CAWSPRVGGNSDTQYF | TGTGCCTGGAGTCCCCGTGTCGGGGGAAATTCAGATACGCAGTATTTT
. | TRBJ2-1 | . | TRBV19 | CASSILRPGVGTDNEQFF | TGTGCCAGTAGTATTCTCCGACCGGGAGTTGGGACGGACAATGAGCAGTTCTTC
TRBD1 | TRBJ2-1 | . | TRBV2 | CASNPGQPQEEFF | TGTGCCAGCAACCCGGGACAGCCACAGGAGGAGTTCTTC